The source of this TCR beta chain is a study of cytomegalovirus exposure and HLA in healthy donors. 13 Jbeta primers and 60 Vbeta primers were used for the PCR. Sequencing used immunoSEQ multiplex PCR; TCRdb keeps in-frame clones, though not all of them. The data contain more than 100,000 clones, approximately 71% of them singletons. This TCR derives from an older woman in good health and CMV-seronegative. What was sequenced was PBMCs.

The CDR3 is CAWTQTGVPKYGYTF. The CDR3 nucleotides are TGTGCCTGGACTCAAACCGGGGTCCCCAAGTATGGCTACACCTTC. V is TRBV30 and J is TRBJ1-2, with D unresolved. Trimming pared 4 bases from V and 5 bases from J, leaving 20 bases between. Germline lookup yields CDR1 GTSNPN and CDR2 SVGIG (reference sequence). The CDR3 totals 15 residues.